This record concerns one T cell receptor (beta chain) sequence. Its target is unknown. This specimen belongs to a study of blood T cells in healthy people across ages. In each sample, at least 6.5 million PBMCs were isolated. A second PCR, run for about 7 to 11 cycles, used a sample-barcoded 5' primer plus a J-beta primer mix. Each of the cDNA molecules was tagged by a template-switch adaptor with 12 random nucleotides. CDR3-containing paired-end reads numbered at least 2.5 million in each sample. TCRdb redid the calling of the 5' RACE reads with MiXCR, one entry per CDR3 protein. The data hold 1.5 million to 2 million distinct CDR3 sequences, with roughly 28% observed a single time. Study findings and constraints: Diversity was estimated from one million T cells, and these estimates were considered underestimates.

The V and J ends lost 8 bases and 0 bases, in that order; junction bases with no gene match: 9. From germline, CDR1 is WSHSY and CDR2 SAAADI. The CDR3 consists of 16 residues. The TCR comes from a woman aged 25 to 39 in good health. Sequenced input: blood. V gene TRBV10-2 combines with J gene TRBJ2-5, with 10 bases that match TRBD2. The CDR3 spells CASRLAGERNQETQYF. The CDR3 DNA reads TGCGCCAGCCGCCTAGCGGGGGAGCGGAACCAAGAGACCCAGTACTTC.